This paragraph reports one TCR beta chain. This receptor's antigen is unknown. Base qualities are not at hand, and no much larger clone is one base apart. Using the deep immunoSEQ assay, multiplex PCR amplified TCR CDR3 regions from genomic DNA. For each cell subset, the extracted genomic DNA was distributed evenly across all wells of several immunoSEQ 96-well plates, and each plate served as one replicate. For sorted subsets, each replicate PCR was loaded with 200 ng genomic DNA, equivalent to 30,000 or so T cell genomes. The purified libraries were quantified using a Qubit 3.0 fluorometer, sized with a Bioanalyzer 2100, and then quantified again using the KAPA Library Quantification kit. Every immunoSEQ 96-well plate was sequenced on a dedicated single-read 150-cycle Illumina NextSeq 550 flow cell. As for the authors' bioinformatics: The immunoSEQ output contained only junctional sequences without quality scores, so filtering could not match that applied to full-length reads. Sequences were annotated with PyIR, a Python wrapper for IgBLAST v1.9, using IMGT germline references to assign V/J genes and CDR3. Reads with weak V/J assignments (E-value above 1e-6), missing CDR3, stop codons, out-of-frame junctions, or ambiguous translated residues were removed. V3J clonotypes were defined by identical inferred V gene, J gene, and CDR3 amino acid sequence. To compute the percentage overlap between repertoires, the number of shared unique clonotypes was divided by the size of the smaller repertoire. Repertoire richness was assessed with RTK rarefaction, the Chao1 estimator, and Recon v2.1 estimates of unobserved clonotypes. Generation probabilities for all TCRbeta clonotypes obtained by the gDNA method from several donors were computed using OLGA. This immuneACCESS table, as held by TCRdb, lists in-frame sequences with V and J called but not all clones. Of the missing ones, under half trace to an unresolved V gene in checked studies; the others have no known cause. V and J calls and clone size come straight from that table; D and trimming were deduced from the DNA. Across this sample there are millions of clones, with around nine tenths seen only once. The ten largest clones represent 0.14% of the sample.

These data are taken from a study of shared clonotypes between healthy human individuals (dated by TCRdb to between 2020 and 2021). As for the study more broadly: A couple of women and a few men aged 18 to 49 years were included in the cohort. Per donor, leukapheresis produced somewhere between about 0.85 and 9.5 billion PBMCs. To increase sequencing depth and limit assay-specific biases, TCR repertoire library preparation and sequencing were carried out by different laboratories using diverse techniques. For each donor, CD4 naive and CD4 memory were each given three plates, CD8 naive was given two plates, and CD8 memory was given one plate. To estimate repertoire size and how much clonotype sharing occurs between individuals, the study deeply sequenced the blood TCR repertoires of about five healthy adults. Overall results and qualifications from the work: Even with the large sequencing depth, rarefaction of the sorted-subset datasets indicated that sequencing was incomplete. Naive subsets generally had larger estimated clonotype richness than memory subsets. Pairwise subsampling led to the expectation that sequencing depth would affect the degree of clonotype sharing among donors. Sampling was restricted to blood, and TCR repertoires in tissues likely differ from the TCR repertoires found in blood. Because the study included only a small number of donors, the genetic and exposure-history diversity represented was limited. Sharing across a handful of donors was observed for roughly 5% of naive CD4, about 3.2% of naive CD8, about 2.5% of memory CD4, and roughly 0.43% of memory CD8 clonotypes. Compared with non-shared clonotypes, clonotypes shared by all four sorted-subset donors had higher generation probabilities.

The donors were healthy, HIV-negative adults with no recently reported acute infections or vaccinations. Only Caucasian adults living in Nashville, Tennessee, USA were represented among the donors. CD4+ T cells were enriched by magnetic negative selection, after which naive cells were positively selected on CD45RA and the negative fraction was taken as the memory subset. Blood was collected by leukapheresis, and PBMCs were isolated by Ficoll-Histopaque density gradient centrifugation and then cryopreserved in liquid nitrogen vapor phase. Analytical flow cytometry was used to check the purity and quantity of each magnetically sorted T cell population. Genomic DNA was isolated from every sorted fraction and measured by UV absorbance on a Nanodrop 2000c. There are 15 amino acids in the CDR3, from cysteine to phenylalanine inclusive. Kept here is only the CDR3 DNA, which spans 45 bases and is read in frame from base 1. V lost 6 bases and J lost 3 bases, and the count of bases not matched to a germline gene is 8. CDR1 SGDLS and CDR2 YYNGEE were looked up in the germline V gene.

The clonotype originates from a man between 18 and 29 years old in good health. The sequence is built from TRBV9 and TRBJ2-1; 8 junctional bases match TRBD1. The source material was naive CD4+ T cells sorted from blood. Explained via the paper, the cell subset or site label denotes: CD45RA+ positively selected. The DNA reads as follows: TGTGCCAGCACCACTTTAACAGGGGGCTACAATGAGCAGTTCTTC. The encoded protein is CASTTLTGGYNEQFF.